The clone carrying this T cell receptor beta chain was counted between two and nine times. Its antigen is not identified. Using immunoSEQ multiplex PCR, the repertoire was profiled, and TCRdb retains in-frame clones only, with some absent. Here the sample spans 62,000 or so clones, 90% to 95% being singletons. This entry belongs to a study of graft-versus-host responses after intestinal transplantation. Study summary: Recipients had multivisceral, liver-intestinal, or isolated intestinal transplants. Among the recipients, all got anti-thymocyte globulin induction and then tacrolimus and steroids for about 3 years. Overall study findings and caveats: Those patients showing graft-donor T cell macrochimerism displayed high graft-versus-host to host-versus-graft clonal ratios in allografts.

The sequence derives from a human donor who was the organ donor for an intestinal transplant. The specimen comprised unstimulated CD8+ T cells sorted from spleen or lymph node cells, sampled before transplant.

The CDR3 coding sequence is TGTGCCAGCAGTGTTTGGACTAGCGAAAACAATGAGCAGTTCTTC. Its translation is CASSVWTSENNEQFF. The J gene is TRBJ2-1, the V gene TRBV6-1; TRBD2 agrees at 9 bases. The CDR3 covers 15 residues. Germline CDR1 reads MNHNS; CDR2 reads SASEGT. V was clipped by 4 bases and J by 5 bases; unmatched bases: 6.